This T cell receptor (beta chain) was obtained from a study of technical replicates of blood from several donors. Method: immunoSEQ multiplex PCR; TCRdb's copy keeps in-frame clones and lacks some. The table shows tens of thousands of clones, with about 97% occurring only once. Germline V gene sequence: CDR1 SGHTA, CDR2 FQGNSA. V was trimmed by 3 bases and J by 4 bases, leaving 6 bases between them. This CDR3 spans 12 amino acids. The chain couples TRBV7-2 to TRBJ1-1; D is ambiguous. The sequenced sample consisted of T cells isolated from PBMCs. This sequence was found in a human donor in good health. The CDR3 DNA is TGTGCCAGCAGCTTTATCTCCACTGAAGCTTTCTTT. It encodes CASSFISTEAFF.